The clone carrying this T cell receptor (beta chain) was seen many times. Its specificity is unknown. CDR3 length: 14 residues. Trimming pared 4 bases from V and 2 bases from J, leaving 12 bases between. The germline V gene has CDR1 DFQATT and CDR2 SNEGSKA (reference sequence). The sample belongs to a study of T cells in Graves' hyperthyroidism and ophthalmopathy. The study, taken as a whole, reports: The blood repertoire included most of the expanded thyroid clonotypes above 0.001.

Diagnostic decisions used clinical symptoms, serum thyroxine and TRAb, thyroid ultrasound and orbital computed tomography. Researchers amplified the TCR beta CDR3 regions from RNA transcripts. HTBI primers drove first-round RT-PCR of the TCR CDR3. TCRdb passed the multiplex PCR reads through MiXCR, listing each CDR3 protein once. The sample lists about 200,000 distinct CDR3 sequences, around 18% occurring once. Sample: blood. The chain links TRBV20-1 to TRBJ2-1; D is ambiguous. This TCR was recovered from a man aged 40-49 years with Graves' hyperthyroidism. The CDR3 spells CSATPRAAYNEQFF. CDR3 DNA sequence: TGCAGTGCTACCCCCCGGGCAGCCTACAATGAGCAGTTCTTC.